This TCR beta chain appears in the sequencing data of a study of Ad26.COV2.S vaccination and SARS-CoV-2 variants. The wider study: Ad26.COV2.S given intramuscularly, once or twice 56 days apart.

Using immunoSEQ multiplex PCR, the repertoire was profiled, and TCRdb retains in-frame clones only, with some absent. The table includes roughly 350,000 clones, about 88% detected once. The CDR3 has 15 residues. After removal of 1 base from V and 5 bases from J, the junction contained 4 bases not matched to a gene. Per the germline V gene, CDR1 is SGHNT and CDR2 is YYREEE (reference sequence). As for treatment: some 19 received Ad26.COV2.S at low or high dose, single or two shots; about 5 received placebo; per-sample allocation not given. On day 63 after the first injection, vaccine and placebo recipients gave samples. Whole-study results and caveats: Substantial breadth in spike-specific CD8+ and CD4+ T cell responses was reportedly seen after vaccination. Recipients of vaccine and of placebo showed similar breadth of their non-spike TCR repertoires.

Remarks on this clone: Its target is not known.

The chain carries TRBV5-4 and TRBJ2-3; 10 bases align to TRBD2. The clonotype originates from a person between 18 and 65 years old who received the Ad26.COV2.S COVID-19 vaccine or a placebo. The sample was peripheral blood, taken in a trial of Ad26.COV2.S vaccine versus placebo. This CDR3 reads CASSLTSGAQDTQYF. In DNA, the CDR3 is TGTGCCAGCAGCTTGACTAGCGGGGCTCAAGATACGCAGTATTTT.